Listed here are 30 T cell receptor beta chains from one sample, sequenced in a study of vaccination effects on CD4 cells after COVID-19. Measured with immunoSEQ multiplex PCR; TCRdb has only the in-frame clones, and not every one. The sample comprises tens of thousands of clones, about 80% of which are singletons, and 0.9% to 1% rests with the top ten. These receptors have no known antigen. Ahead of sequencing, the ViraFEST assay grew antigen-specific CD4+ T cells using viral peptide pools. It was after nine to ten days of culture that CD4+ T cells were isolated. Each participant was given two doses of one vaccine (BNT162b2 or mRNA-1273). The starting material was CD4+ T cells from PBMCs cultured with HCoV-OC43 spike peptides, obtained after COVID-19 vaccination. Subset specified: HCoV-OC43 spike overlapping peptide pool stimulation. The receptors shown here come from a human donor who received a COVID-19 vaccine.

V gene TRBV12-3 or TRBV12-4 combines with J gene TRBJ1-2; D possibly corresponds to TRBD1 (5 bases). The CDR3 runs 13 residues. V lost 3 bases, J lost 5 bases, and 10 bases lay in between. The CDR3 protein is CASSFSGPYGYTF. CDR3 coding DNA: TGTGCCAGCAGTTTTTCAGGGCCTTATGGCTACACCTTC.

J is TRBJ2-7 and V is TRBV7-2, with TRBD2 identical over 7 bases. This CDR3 region has 15 residues. Germline V gives CDR1 SGHTA, CDR2 FQGNSA. The CDR3 is CASSLAGGGGYEQYV. The CDR3 coding sequence is TGTGCCAGCAGCCTAGCCGGCGGGGGAGGCTACGAGCAGTACGTC.

The rearrangement links TRBV6-6 to TRBJ1-2; D is unresolved. The CDR3 loop spans 11 amino acids. The germline CDR1 and CDR2 sequences are MNHNY and SVGAGI (reference sequence). With 7 bases removed from V and 4 bases from J, the gap between germline ends came to 7 bases. The CDR3 DNA reads TGTGCCAGCACCAACAGCTATGGCTACACCTTC. Protein: CASTNSYGYTF.

V gene TRBV7-2 combines with J gene TRBJ1-1, with 8 positions matching TRBD1. V lost 5 bases to trimming and J lost 3 bases; unmatched junction nucleotides: 8. Germline V gene data show CDR1 as SGHTA and CDR2 as FQGNSA. This CDR3 spans 15 amino acids. CDR3 amino acids: CASSLNRGSDTEAFF. The CDR3 DNA reads as TGTGCCAGCAGCCTAAACAGGGGGTCGGACACTGAAGCTTTCTTT.

The CDR3 protein is CASSPVVGGNQPQHF. The CDR3 DNA sequence: TGTGCCAGCAGCCCCGTTGTTGGGGGCAATCAGCCCCAGCATTTT. The V gene is TRBV6-5, the J gene TRBJ1-5; no clear D gene. V was pared by 6 bases and J by 2 bases, with 14 bases between. CDR3 size: 15 residues. Germline loops: CDR1 MNHEY, CDR2 SVGAGI.

The rearrangement uses TRBV5-1 and TRBJ2-5, with D possibly being TRBD1 or TRBD2 (5 bases each). Germline values: CDR1 SGHRS, CDR2 YFSETQ. Deletions cut 5 bases from V and 3 bases from J, with 20 bases between. CDR3 length: 16 amino acids. In DNA form, the CDR3 reads TGCGCCAGCAGGGAGCAGGGAGTCAGCTTGAAAGAGACCCAGTACTTC. Its translation is CASREQGVSLKETQYF.

The chain links TRBV28 to TRBJ1-2; the D gene is possibly TRBD1 (6 bases). CDR1 is MDHEN and CDR2 is SYDVKM in the germline V gene. CDR3 size: 13 residues. The V end lost 2 bases, the J end lost 5 bases, and 9 bases lay between the germline ends. The CDR3 DNA reads TGTGCCAGCAGTTTAGGGGGCGCGTATGGCTACACCTTC. Translating gives CASSLGGAYGYTF.

This chain connects TRBV12-5 to TRBJ2-2; D remains unclear. V was shortened by 1 base and J by 3 bases, with 3 bases between the two germline ends. This CDR3 comprises 13 residues. Germline V gene data show CDR1 as LGHNT and CDR2 as FRNRAP. The CDR3 DNA follows: TGTGCTAGTGGTTTGGGGGACACCGGGGAGCTGTTTTTT. Its translation: CASGLGDTGELFF.

The chain recombines TRBV12-3 or TRBV12-4 with TRBJ1-2; TRBD1 is a possible D gene (6 bases). The CDR3 consists of 13 residues. V was trimmed by 6 bases and J by 3 bases, leaving 11 bases between them. The CDR3 DNA reads as TGTGCCAGCAGATTACAGGGATACTATGGCTACACCTTC. This gives the protein CASRLQGYYGYTF.

The chain uses TRBV5-6 and TRBJ2-5; D gene unclear. Trimming cost V 4 bases and J 0 bases, with 10 bases left between them. CDR1 SGHDT and CDR2 YYEEEE come from the germline V gene. This CDR3 spans 14 amino acids. Here the CDR3 DNA reads TGTGCCAGCAGCCCCATGGGGTACCAAGAGACCCAGTACTTC. This sequence encodes CASSPMGYQETQYF.

V and J are TRBV7-2 and TRBJ2-5; no clear D gene. The CDR3 loop spans 11 amino acids. With 5 bases removed from V and 2 bases from J, the gap between germline ends came to 3 bases. Germline values: CDR1 SGHTA, CDR2 FQGNSA. The CDR3 region has the DNA TGTGCCAGCAGCATACAAGAGACCCAGTACTTC. As protein: CASSIQETQYF.

This clone showed up just a few times. The CDR3 DNA is TGTGCCAGCAGCCCCAGACAGGACCTGGAGGACCCCAATGAGCAGTTCTTC. Translation gives CASSPRQDLEDPNEQFF. The chain combines TRBV7-3 with TRBJ2-1, with a tentative D call TRBD1 (6 bases). The length of the CDR3 is 17 residues. Trimming stripped 5 bases from V and 6 bases from J, with 23 bases between. Looked up from germline, CDR1 is SGHTA and CDR2 is FQGTGA. The variable domain in full, with the rest retrieved from reference TRBV7-3 and TRBJ2-1, is GAGVSQTPSNKVTEKGKYVELRCDPISGHTALYWYRQSLGQGPEFLIYFQGTGAADDSGLPNDRFFAVRPEGSVSTLKIQRTERGDSAVYLCASSPRQDLEDPNEQFFGPGTRLTVL.

The V call is TRBV19, the J call TRBJ1-2, with unresolved D. V was clipped by 2 bases and J by 6 bases, with 16 bases between them. The CDR3 length is 15 residues. Germline V gives CDR1 LNHDA, CDR2 SQIVND (reference sequence). The CDR3 region has the DNA TGTGCCAGTAGTATATCTTCCATCTCTGGCGATGGCTACACCTTC. Translated: CASSISSISGDGYTF.

The genes are TRBV5-1 and TRBJ1-4; the D gene is possibly TRBD1 (5 bases). V lost 0 bases to trimming and J lost 5 bases, with 8 bases between them. The CDR3 extends over 14 amino acids. Germline V gives CDR1 SGHRS, CDR2 YFSETQ. The CDR3 sequence is CASSLGQPNEKLFF. For the CDR3, the DNA is TGCGCCAGCAGCTTGGGACAGCCAAATGAAAAACTGTTTTTT.

This clone was seen a handful of times. V usage is TRBV28 and J usage is TRBJ1-1; 7 bases fit TRBD1. The trim removed 8 bases at V and 5 bases at J, leaving 11 bases unmatched. The germline gives CDR1 MDHEN, CDR2 SYDVKM. The CDR3 loop spans 14 amino acids. The CDR3 DNA sequence: TGTGCCAGCCATACACAGGGGATAGTGACTGAAGCTTTCTTT. It is translated as CASHTQGIVTEAFF.

The V call is TRBV5-4, the J call TRBJ1-6; 8 nucleotides match TRBD1. CDR3 length: 14 amino acids. Germline V gives CDR1 SGHNT, CDR2 YYREEE (reference sequence). The V and J ends lost 0 bases and 11 bases, in that order; junction bases with no gene match: 4. In DNA, the CDR3 is TGTGCCAGCAGCTTGGGGGGACAGGATCCACCCCTCCACTTT. It encodes CASSLGGQDPPLHF.

This chain links TRBV5-8 with TRBJ1-6; unclear D gene. CDR1 SGHTS and CDR2 YDEGEE come from the germline V gene. V was trimmed by 4 bases and J by 5 bases, leaving 10 bases between them. CDR3 length: 14 residues. The CDR3: CASSLDGNNSPLHF. In DNA form, the CDR3 reads TGTGCCAGCAGCCTCGACGGGAATAATTCACCCCTCCACTTT.

The V call is TRBV7-9, the J call TRBJ2-5, with no clear D. The CDR3 extends over 13 amino acids. V gave up 4 bases and J gave up 5 bases, with 11 bases separating them. Germline CDR1 and CDR2: SEHNR and FQNEAQ (reference sequence). The CDR3 here is CASSSLHWETQYF. The CDR3 nucleotides are TGTGCCAGCAGCTCCCTTCATTGGGAGACCCAGTACTTC.

V gene TRBV5-1 combines with J gene TRBJ2-4; 8 nucleotides agree with TRBD1. J lost 0 bases, V lost 0 bases, and 2 bases had no gene match. CDR1 SGHRS and CDR2 YFSETQ come from the germline V gene. CDR3 size: 16 residues. The CDR3 DNA reads as TGCGCCAGCAGCTTGGAACAGGGGGTAGCCAAAAACATTCAGTACTTC. Its protein product is CASSLEQGVAKNIQYF.

CDR3 bases: TGCGCCAGCAGCTCGGGACAACACCAAGAGACCCAGTACTTC. It codes for CASSSGQHQETQYF. The chain uses TRBV5-1 and TRBJ2-5; perhaps TRBD1 as D (6 bases). Trimming stripped 3 bases from V and 0 bases from J, with 9 bases between. The CDR3 length is 14 residues. Germline V gene lookup returns CDR1 SGHRS and CDR2 YFSETQ.

The J gene is TRBJ2-2, the V gene TRBV30; D is unresolved. Trimming took off 3 bases at V and 0 bases at J, with 8 bases between the two ends. Germline V gene lookup returns CDR1 GTSNPN and CDR2 SVGIG (reference sequence). This CDR3 is 14 amino acids long. This chain's CDR3 is CAWRISSNTGELFF. The CDR3 DNA is TGTGCCTGGAGAATTAGTTCGAACACCGGGGAGCTGTTTTTT.

This chain uses TRBV5-1 with TRBJ1-1, with D hard to call. The CDR3 runs to 13 residues. CDR1 and CDR2 (germline): SGHRS, YFSETQ. The V and J ends lost 0 bases and 13 bases respectively, with 16 bases between them. This CDR3 reads CASSLDGQSDGFF. The CDR3 DNA is TGCGCCAGCAGCTTGGACGGGCAGTCGGATGGTTTCTTT.

This clone was detected only once. The gene calls are TRBV27 and TRBJ2-1; a possible D gene is TRBD2 (6 bases). The V end lost 4 bases, the J end lost 4 bases, and 14 bases lay between the germline ends. This CDR3 comprises 15 residues. Germline V gives CDR1 MNHEY, CDR2 SMNVEV (reference sequence). The CDR3 coding sequence is TGTGCCAGCAGTTCCGTCGGTAGCGGATACAATGAGCAGTTCTTC. Translated, it gives CASSSVGSGYNEQFF.

The rearrangement uses TRBV24-1 and TRBJ1-2; a possible D gene is TRBD1 (5 bases). The CDR3 length is 12 residues. Trimming took 4 bases from V and 7 from J, leaving 9 bases between them. Germline CDR1 KGHDR, CDR2 SFDVKD. The CDR3 DNA reads TGTGCCACCAGTGAGCCGGGGGGTGGCTACACCTTC. Encoded protein: CATSEPGGGYTF.

The rearrangement uses TRBV19 and TRBJ1-2; TRBD1 matches at 7 bases. Germline V gene lookup returns CDR1 LNHDA and CDR2 SQIVND (reference sequence). V shed 8 bases and J 7 bases; nucleotides not matched to a gene: 4. The CDR3 has 11 residues. The CDR3 DNA reads as TGTGCCAGTTACTACAGGGGTGGCTACACCTTC. It specifies CASYYRGGYTF.

The sample holds a few counts of this clone. The genes are TRBV18 and TRBJ2-1; D gene ambiguous. The V and J ends lost 6 bases and 3 bases respectively, with 15 bases between them. Per the germline V gene, CDR1 is KGHSH and CDR2 is LQKENI. This CDR3 has 15 amino acids. The CDR3 protein is CASSPSGFGYNEQFF. CDR3 bases: TGTGCCAGCTCGCCCTCGGGTTTTGGCTACAATGAGCAGTTCTTC.

This chain connects TRBV4-1 to TRBJ1-5; 7 nucleotides agree with TRBD1. V gave up 6 bases and J gave up 6 bases; unmatched junction bases: 5. CDR3 length: 13 amino acids. Germline-derived CDR1 and CDR2 are MGHRA and YSYEKL. The CDR3 DNA is TGCGCCAGCAGTAGACAGGGTCCTCAGCCCCAGCATTTT. Amino acids: CASSRQGPQPQHF.

The gene calls are TRBV2 and TRBJ1-5; tentative D call: TRBD1 (6 bases). The V gene lost 1 base and the J gene lost 7 bases, with 11 bases spanning the gap. The germline V gene encodes CDR1 SNHLY and CDR2 FYNNEI. CDR3 length equals 14 residues. Here the CDR3 DNA reads TGTGCCAGCAGTGAAGTTGGGGGGGCGCAGCCCCAGCATTTT. Amino acid sequence: CASSEVGGAQPQHF.

The V and J genes are TRBV4-1 and TRBJ1-2, with D uncertain. Trimming removed 0 bases from V and 6 bases from J, with 8 bases in between. CDR1 and CDR2 from the germline V gene are MGHRA and YSYEKL. The CDR3 has 13 amino acids. The DNA for the CDR3 is TGCGCCAGCAGCCAAGAAGGAAAGGATGGCTACACCTTC. The encoded protein is CASSQEGKDGYTF.

With regard to this clone: The sample contains more than one DNA sequence encoding this CDR3. The genes are TRBV5-1 and TRBJ2-2, with TRBD2 matching 7 bases. V was pared by 0 bases and J by 5 bases, with 4 bases of the junction left unmatched. Germline V gene data show CDR1 as SGHRS and CDR2 as YFSETQ. The CDR3 contains 15 residues. CDR3 residues: CASSLVQGGTGELFF. The CDR3 coding sequence is TGCGCCAGCAGCTTGGTGCAGGGAGGGACCGGGGAGCTGTTTTTT.